This entry is about one T cell receptor (beta chain). There is no known antigen for this receptor. No base qualities exist here, and no much larger clone lies one base off it. This sample was included in a study of blood T cell repertoires in COVID-19 (dated by TCRdb to the early 2020s). With regard to the full study: Samples covering the acute and convalescent phases of COVID-19 were provided by collaborators in the United States, Italy and Spain. The prospective study material was composed of cDNA or gDNA derived from T cells, B-cell-depleted T cells, or PBMCs. The dataset comprised deeply sampled blood TCRbeta repertoires from subjects exposed to, actively infected with, or recovered from COVID-19. The repertoires were made available in a free public database intended to serve as a resource for research on the immune response to SARS-CoV-2. The samples were drawn from two sources: the first 160 participants of the ongoing ImmuneRACE study, and about 1,300 subjects contributed by 6 global collaborators. A de-identified subject ID, COVID-19 status, age in years and sex were almost always included in the sample metadata. Where available, HLA class I and class II types were obtained from metadata supplied by the sample provider rather than from assay-based typing.

V loses 5 bases at its end and J loses 10 bases; junction bases beyond the gene matches: 6. Including cysteine and phenylalanine, the CDR3 has 13 amino acids. Only CDR3 DNA is held: 39 bases, read in frame from base 1. CDR1 and CDR2 (KGHDR, SFDVKD) derive from the germline V gene. Study-level results and caveats: Clinical and demographic metadata were provided uncurated, with the amount varying by source and participant.

Participants in the prospective study were aged about 18 to 90 years, lived in 20 to 30 United States geographic areas, and enrolled through a virtual design. Cohort assignment in the prospective study relied on participant-reported clinical history from a screening survey and a study questionnaire. Recovered participants in ImmuneRACE Cohort 3 were defined by two consecutive negative NP/OP PCR tests, clearance by a healthcare professional, or resolution of symptoms. Each participant in the prospective study had whole blood, serum and a nasopharyngeal or oropharyngeal swab collected by mobile phlebotomists. Participants in the prospective study had the option to provide additional blood draws and questionnaires over an approximately 2-month period. Blood samples from the prospective study were shipped frozen or at room temperature prior to DNA extraction. TCRbeta CDR3 regions were amplified from genomic DNA using the immunoSEQ Assay, a bias-controlled multiplex PCR. In the authors' own workflow: Within the assay, amplification of reference gene primers was used to estimate how many nucleated cells each sample contained. To quantify the absolute abundance of each unique TCRbeta CDR3 rearrangement, sequence reads were collapsed and filtered. Productive Simpson clonality was computed per sample as the square root of Simpson's diversity index over productive rearrangements. As stored in TCRdb, this immuneACCESS dataset retains in-frame rearrangements with V and J assigned. A fraction of the clones does not appear; measured against another copy, unresolved V genes explain less than half of the discrepancy, and the remainder lacks a known reason. From that table come the V and J calls and clone size; the DNA was used to work out D and trimming. The sample has some 130,000 clones on record, about four fifths of them singletons. 18% of the sample lies in the top ten.

The sequenced sample was PBMCs or T cells enriched from blood (not recorded which). Recombination joined TRBV24-1 with TRBJ2-1; 8 middle bases align to TRBD2. The clonotype comes from a man aged 30-40 years who had recovered from COVID-19. The nucleotide sequence reads TGTGCCACCAGTGTCCCGGGAGGGCAAGAGCAGTTCTTC. Protein translation: CATSVPGGQEQFF.